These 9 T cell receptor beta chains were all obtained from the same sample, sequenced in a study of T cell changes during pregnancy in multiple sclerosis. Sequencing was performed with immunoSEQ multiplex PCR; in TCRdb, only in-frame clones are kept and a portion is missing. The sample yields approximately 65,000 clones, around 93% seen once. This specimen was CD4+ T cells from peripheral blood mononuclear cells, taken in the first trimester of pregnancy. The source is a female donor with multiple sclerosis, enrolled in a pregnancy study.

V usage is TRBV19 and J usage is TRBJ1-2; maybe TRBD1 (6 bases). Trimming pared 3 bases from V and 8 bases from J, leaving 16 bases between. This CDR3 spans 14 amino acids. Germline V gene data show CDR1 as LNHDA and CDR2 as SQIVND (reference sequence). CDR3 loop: CASSILTQGGGYTF. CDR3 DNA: TGTGCCAGTAGTATCCTCACACAGGGCGGAGGCTACACCTTC. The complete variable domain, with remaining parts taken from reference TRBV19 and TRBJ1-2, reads DGGITQSPKYLFRKEGQNVTLSCEQNLNHDAMYWYRQDPGQGLRLIYYSQIVNDFQKGDIAEGYSVSREKKESFPLTVTSAQKNPTAFYLCASSILTQGGGYTFGSGTRLTVV.

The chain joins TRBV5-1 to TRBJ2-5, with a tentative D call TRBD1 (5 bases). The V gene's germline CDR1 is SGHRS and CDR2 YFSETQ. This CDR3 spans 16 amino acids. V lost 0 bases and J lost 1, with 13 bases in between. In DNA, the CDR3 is TGCGCCAGCAGCTTGGAGGGGATTCTAGGCCAAGAGACCCAGTACTTC. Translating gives CASSLEGILGQETQYF.

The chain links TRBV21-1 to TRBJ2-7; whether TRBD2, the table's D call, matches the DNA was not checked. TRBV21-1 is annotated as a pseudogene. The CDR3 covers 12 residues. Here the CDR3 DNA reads TGTGCCAGCAGCGGGCGGGGGTACGAGCAGTACTTC. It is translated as CASSGRGYEQYF.

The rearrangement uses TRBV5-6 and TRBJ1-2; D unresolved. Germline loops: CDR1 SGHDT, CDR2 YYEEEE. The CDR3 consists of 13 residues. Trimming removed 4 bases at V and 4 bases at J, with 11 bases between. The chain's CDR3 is CASSLRQVYGYTF. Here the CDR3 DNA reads TGTGCCAGCAGCCTGAGACAAGTCTATGGCTACACCTTC.

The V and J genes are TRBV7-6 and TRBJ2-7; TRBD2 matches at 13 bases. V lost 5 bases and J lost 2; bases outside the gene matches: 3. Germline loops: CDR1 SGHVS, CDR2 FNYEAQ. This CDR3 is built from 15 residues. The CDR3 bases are TGTGCCAGCAGCCCACTAGCGGGGGGGACCTACGAGCAGTACTTC. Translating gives CASSPLAGGTYEQYF.

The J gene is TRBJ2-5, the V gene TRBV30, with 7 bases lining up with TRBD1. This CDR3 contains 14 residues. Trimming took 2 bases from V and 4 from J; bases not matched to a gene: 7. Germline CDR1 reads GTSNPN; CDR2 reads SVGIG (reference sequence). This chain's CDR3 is CAWSQTGNRETQYF. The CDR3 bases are TGTGCCTGGAGTCAGACAGGGAATCGAGAGACCCAGTACTTC.

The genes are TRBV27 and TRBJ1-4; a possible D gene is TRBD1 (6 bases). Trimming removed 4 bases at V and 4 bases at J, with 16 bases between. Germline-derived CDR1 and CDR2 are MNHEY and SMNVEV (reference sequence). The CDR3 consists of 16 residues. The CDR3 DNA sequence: TGTGCCAGCAGTTCGATTCAGGGGCCCTATAATGAAAAACTGTTTTTT. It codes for CASSSIQGPYNEKLFF.

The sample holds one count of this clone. CDR3 bases: TGTGCCAGTAGTCAGAGCGGGGGGGCCTATGAGCAGTTCTTC. It is translated as CASSQSGGAYEQFF. The chain is built from TRBV19 and TRBJ2-1, with 10 bases that match TRBD2. V shed 5 bases and J 8 bases; nucleotides not matched to a gene: 6. Germline V gene sequence: CDR1 LNHDA, CDR2 SQIVND (reference sequence). The CDR3 is 14 residues long.

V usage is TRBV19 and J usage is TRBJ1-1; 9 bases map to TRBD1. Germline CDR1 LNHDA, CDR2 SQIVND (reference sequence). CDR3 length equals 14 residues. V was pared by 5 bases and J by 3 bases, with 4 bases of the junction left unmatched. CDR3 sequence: CASSVQGADTEAFF. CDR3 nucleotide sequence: TGTGCCAGTAGTGTACAGGGGGCTGACACTGAAGCTTTCTTT.